Listed below are T cell receptor beta chains from one sample, sequenced in a study of T cells in Graves' hyperthyroidism and ophthalmopathy. TCRdb used MiXCR to reprocess the multiplex PCR reads, holding one entry per CDR3 protein. The data hold some 210,000 distinct CDR3 sequences, with under 20% observed a single time. Sample: blood. These receptors were taken from a man over 45 with Graves' hyperthyroidism. Both conserved end residues are part of each CDR3. The D gene is left open where the match is weak. A clone size is listed for some rows: how often the clone was seen (once, few, many), or a class if it is expanded.

-,TRBV14,TRBJ2-4,-,TGTGCCAGCAGCCGAGAGAGACAGAAAAACATTCAGTACTTC,CASSRERQKNIQYF
-,TRBV20-1,TRBJ2-7,TRBD2,TGCAGTGCCTTAACTCGTGGATCTAGCGGGAGCCACTACGAGCAGTACTTC,CSALTRGSSGSHYEQYF
many,TRBV20-1,TRBJ2-1,-,TGCAGTGCTAGACCCGACACGACCTACAATGAGCAGTTCTTC,CSARPDTTYNEQFF
few,TRBV7-3,TRBJ1-2,TRBD1,TGTGCCAGCAGCCTAACAGGGGGCGGATACTATGGCTACACCTTC,CASSLTGGGYYGYTF
many,TRBV5-1,TRBJ1-1,-,TGCGCCAGCAGCTTGTTCAAAGAGGGAACTGAAGCTTTCTTT,CASSLFKEGTEAFF
few,TRBV7-2,TRBJ2-6,TRBD1,TGTGCCAGCAGCCTCGACAGGGAGGCCAACGTCCTGACTTTC,CASSLDREANVLTF
many,TRBV3-1,TRBJ1-6,-,TGTGCCAGCAGCCAAAGTCCGGGGAATTCACCCCTCCACTTT,CASSQSPGNSPLHF
few,TRBV11-3,TRBJ1-4,-,TGTGCCAGCAGCTTAGGAGGGATGGAGGAAAAACTGTTTTTT,CASSLGGMEEKLFF
many,TRBV7-9,TRBJ2-1,-,TGTGCCAGCAGCCCACCCCCCAATGAGCAGTTCTTC,CASSPPPNEQFF
-,TRBV7-2,TRBJ1-2,-,TGTGCCAGCAGCTTAGTATTAGGGAGGGGTAACTATGGCTACACCTTC,CASSLVLGRGNYGYTF
-,TRBV9,TRBJ2-2,-,TGTGCCAGCAGCCCGACCTTCGGGGAGCTGTTTTTT,CASSPTFGELFF
few,TRBV28,TRBJ2-6,-,TGTGCCAGCAGTTTAGGGGTCTCGGCCAACGTCCTGACTTTC,CASSLGVSANVLTF
-,TRBV5-1,TRBJ2-3,-,TGCGCCAGCAGCTTGGGACAGGGAGGAGGTGACACAGATACGCAGTATTTT,CASSLGQGGGDTDTQYF
-,TRBV20-1,TRBJ2-7,-,TGCAGTGCTAGAGAATCAGGAGGCGAGCAGTACTTC,CSARESGGEQYF
many,TRBV6-2/TRBV6-3,TRBJ1-1,-,TGTGCCAGCGGCCAACAGGAGAACACTGAGGCTTTCTTT,CASGQQENTEAFF
many,TRBV6-1,TRBJ1-5,-,TGTGCCAGCAGTCAGGAGGCCAATCAGCCCCAGCATTTT,CASSQEANQPQHF
many,TRBV29-1,TRBJ1-2,-,TGCAGCGTGGACTGGGACACCGATAACTATGGCTACACCTTC,CSVDWDTDNYGYTF
few,TRBV20-1,TRBJ2-7,-,TGCAGTGCCAAATCCGAAGGAGGAATGTACGAGCAGTACTTC,CSAKSEGGMYEQYF
many,TRBV27,TRBJ2-3,-,TGTGCCAGCAGTTTGACTTCTCCAGATACGCAGTATTTT,CASSLTSPDTQYF
many,TRBV28,TRBJ2-7,-,TGTGCCAGCAGGGGGGGGGCCACGGGATGGGGCGAGCAGTACTTC,CASRGGATGWGEQYF
-,TRBV29-1,TRBJ1-5,-,TGCAGCGTTAGCGCAGGGATCAATCAGCCCCAGCATTTT,CSVSAGINQPQHF
-,TRBV28,TRBJ2-1,TRBD2,TGTGCCAGCAGCGAATCTAGCGGGGGTACCTACAATGAGCAGTTCTTC,CASSESSGGTYNEQFF
large,TRBV6-1,TRBJ1-1,-,TGTGCCAGCAGTCGGGGATGGACTGAAGCTTTCTTT,CASSRGWTEAFF
many,TRBV7-9,TRBJ2-5,TRBD2,TGTGCCAGCAGCTCAGGGACTAGCGGGAGATTGGAGACCCAGTACTTC,CASSSGTSGRLETQYF